These 3 T cell receptor beta chains share one sample of origin, sequenced in a study of blood T cell repertoires in COVID-19. Method: immunoSEQ multiplex PCR; TCRdb's copy keeps in-frame clones and lacks some. The sample records 70,000 or so clones, about 80% being singletons. Sample: peripheral blood. The receptors originated from a human donor in a cohort sampled during active COVID-19.

The rearrangement uses TRBV27 and TRBJ2-7; perhaps TRBD2 as D (6 bases). This CDR3 spans 13 amino acids. The germline V gene has CDR1 MNHEY and CDR2 SMNVEV (reference sequence). V was trimmed by 6 bases and J by 7 bases, leaving 16 bases between them. CDR3 nucleotides: TGTGCCAGCAGGTTCGATGGGCGGGGTGAGCAGTACTTC. Protein: CASRFDGRGEQYF.

This clone was seen only a few times. The chain recombines TRBV6-5 with TRBJ2-7; 8 bases line up with TRBD1. CDR3 length equals 15 residues. V lost 4 bases and J lost 0; bases outside the gene matches: 5. Germline V gene sequence: CDR1 MNHEY, CDR2 SVGAGI. CDR3 sequence (DNA): TGTGCCAGCAGTTCCCCCCAGGGGGCCTCCTACGAGCAGTACTTC. Translation gives CASSSPQGASYEQYF.

The chain recombines TRBV6-5 with TRBJ2-3; D is perhaps TRBD1 (6 bases). V gave up 7 bases and J gave up 6 bases, with 20 bases separating them. The CDR3 extends over 15 amino acids. Germline V gene sequence: CDR1 MNHEY, CDR2 SVGAGI. This CDR3 is CASKLWGRGSDTQYF. The CDR3 region has the DNA TGTGCCAGCAAACTATGGGGGCGTGGGAGCGATACGCAGTATTTT.